This TCR beta chain appears in the sequencing data of a study of cytomegalovirus exposure and HLA in healthy donors. The CDR3 has 12 amino acids. Germline values: CDR1 MDHEN, CDR2 SYDVKM. Trimming cost V 8 bases and J 7 bases; bases outside gene matches: 6. The donors belonged to the approximately 130-subject validation cohort, separate from the approximately 670-subject first cohort. Profiling relied on immunoSEQ multiplex PCR, and the TCRdb table lists in-frame clones only, not all of them. The sample has approximately 140,000 clones, about 91% seen once. V usage is TRBV28 and J usage is TRBJ2-7; 9 nucleotides agree with TRBD1. This sequence originates from a woman younger than 30 in good health and CMV-seropositive. The source material was PBMCs. The CDR3 reads CASGYRGREQYF. The CDR3 nucleotides are TGTGCCAGCGGTTACAGGGGGCGGGAGCAGTACTTC.